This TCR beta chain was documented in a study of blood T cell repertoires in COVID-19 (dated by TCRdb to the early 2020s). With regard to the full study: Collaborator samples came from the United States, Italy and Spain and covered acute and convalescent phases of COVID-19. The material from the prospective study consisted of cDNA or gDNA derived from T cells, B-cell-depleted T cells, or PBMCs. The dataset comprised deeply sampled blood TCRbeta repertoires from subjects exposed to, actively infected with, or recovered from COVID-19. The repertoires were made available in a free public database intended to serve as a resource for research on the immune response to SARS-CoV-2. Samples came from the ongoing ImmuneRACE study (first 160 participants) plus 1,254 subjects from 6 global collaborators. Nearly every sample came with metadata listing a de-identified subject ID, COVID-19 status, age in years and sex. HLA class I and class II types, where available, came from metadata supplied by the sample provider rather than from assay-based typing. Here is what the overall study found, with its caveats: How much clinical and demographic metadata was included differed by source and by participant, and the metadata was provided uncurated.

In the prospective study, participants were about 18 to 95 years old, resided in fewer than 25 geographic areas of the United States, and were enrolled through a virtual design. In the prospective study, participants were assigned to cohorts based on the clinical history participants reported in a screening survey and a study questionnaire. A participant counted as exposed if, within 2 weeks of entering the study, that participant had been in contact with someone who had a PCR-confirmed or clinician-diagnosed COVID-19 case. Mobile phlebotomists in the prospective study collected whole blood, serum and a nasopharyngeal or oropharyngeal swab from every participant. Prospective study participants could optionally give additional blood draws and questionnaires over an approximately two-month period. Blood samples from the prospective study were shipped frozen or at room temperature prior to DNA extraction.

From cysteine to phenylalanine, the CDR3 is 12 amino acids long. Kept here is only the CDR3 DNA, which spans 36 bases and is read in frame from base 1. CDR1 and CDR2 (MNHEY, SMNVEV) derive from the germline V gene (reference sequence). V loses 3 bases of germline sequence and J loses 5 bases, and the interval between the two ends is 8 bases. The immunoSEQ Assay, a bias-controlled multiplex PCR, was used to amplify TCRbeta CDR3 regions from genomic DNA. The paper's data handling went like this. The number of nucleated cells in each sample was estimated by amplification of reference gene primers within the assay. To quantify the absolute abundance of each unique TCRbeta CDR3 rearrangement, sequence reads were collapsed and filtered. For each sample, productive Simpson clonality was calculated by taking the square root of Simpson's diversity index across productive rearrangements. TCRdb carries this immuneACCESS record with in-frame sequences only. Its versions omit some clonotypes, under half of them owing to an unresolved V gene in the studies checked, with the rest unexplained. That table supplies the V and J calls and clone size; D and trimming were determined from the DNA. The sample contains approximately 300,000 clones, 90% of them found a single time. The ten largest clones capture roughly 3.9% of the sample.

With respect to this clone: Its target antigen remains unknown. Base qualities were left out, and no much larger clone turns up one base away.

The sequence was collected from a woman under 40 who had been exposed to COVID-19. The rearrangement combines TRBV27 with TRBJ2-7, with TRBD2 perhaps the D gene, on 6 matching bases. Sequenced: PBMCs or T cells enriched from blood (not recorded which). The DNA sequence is TGTGCCAGCAGTTTCCGGGGGAACGAGCAGTACTTC. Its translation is CASSFRGNEQYF.